These 27 T cell receptor beta chains were sequenced from one sample in a study of technical replicates of blood from four donors. Produced via immunoSEQ multiplex PCR; TCRdb's table is partial and in-frame only. The sample yields 80,000 to 95,000 clones, around 96% seen once. The sequencing input was T cells isolated from PBMCs. Receptor source: a human donor in good health.

The chain joins TRBV10-3 to TRBJ1-5; D unresolved. V was shortened by 2 bases and J by 1 base, with 3 bases between the two germline ends. The germline V gene encodes CDR1 ENHRY and CDR2 SYGVKD. The CDR3 has 13 amino acids. The CDR3 region has the DNA TGTGCCATCAGTGAGGGCAGCAATCAGCCCCAGCATTTT. Protein: CAISEGSNQPQHF.

J is TRBJ2-1 and V is TRBV4-1; 10 bases fit TRBD2. Germline CDR1 is MGHRA and CDR2 is YSYEKL. Trimming took 4 bases from V and 6 from J; bases not matched to a gene: 9. The length of the CDR3 is 16 residues. The chain's CDR3 is CASSPLLAGEFNEQFF. The CDR3 DNA reads TGCGCCAGCAGCCCGCTGCTAGCGGGAGAGTTCAATGAGCAGTTCTTC.

This clone was recorded only once. The V call is TRBV2, the J call TRBJ2-1; the match to TRBD2 covers 7 bases. Germline V gives CDR1 SNHLY, CDR2 FYNNEI. V dropped 8 bases and J dropped 7; count of bases not matched to a gene: 8. The CDR3 loop spans 13 amino acids. CDR3 sequence: CASHRTRQNEQFF. The CDR3 coding sequence is TGTGCCAGCCATCGGACTAGGCAGAATGAGCAGTTCTTC. Full variable domain (remainder filled in from reference TRBV2 and TRBJ2-1): EPEVTQTPSHQVTQMGQEVILRCVPISNHLYFYWYRQILGQKVEFLVSFYNNEISEKSEIFDDQFSVERPDGSNFTLKIRSTKLEDSAMYFCASHRTRQNEQFFGPGTRLTVL.

The chain has TRBV13 and TRBJ2-5; a possible D gene is TRBD2 (5 bases). This CDR3 has 12 amino acids. Trimming cost V 5 bases and J 4 bases, with 8 bases left between them. The V gene's germline CDR1 is PRHDT and CDR2 FYEKMQ (reference sequence). The chain's CDR3 is CASSVAGETQYF. CDR3 DNA: TGTGCCAGCAGCGTTGCGGGAGAGACCCAGTACTTC.

V usage is TRBV5-1 and J usage is TRBJ2-5; D gene ambiguous. V was shortened by 0 bases and J by 3 bases, with 6 bases between the two germline ends. This CDR3 has 13 amino acids. The germline CDR1 and CDR2 sequences are SGHRS and YFSETQ. CDR3 DNA sequence: TGCGCCAGCAGCTTGGTGTCAAAAGAGACCCAGTACTTC. Amino acid sequence: CASSLVSKETQYF.

The CDR3: CASSLQRPNNEQFF. The CDR3 DNA is TGTGCCAGCAGTTTACAGCGACCAAACAATGAGCAGTTCTTC. V is TRBV28 and J is TRBJ2-1; D is undetermined. V lost 2 bases and J 5 bases, leaving 10 bases between the germline ends. This CDR3 has 14 amino acids. Germline V CDR1 and CDR2: MDHEN, SYDVKM.

The gene calls are TRBV29-1 and TRBJ2-7, with 9 bases lining up with TRBD1. This CDR3 contains 18 residues. CDR1 and CDR2 (germline): SQVTM, ANQGSEA. V trimming: 4 bases; J trimming: 2 bases; junction bases outside the gene matches: 18. CDR3 bases: TGCAGCGTTGCTATGTCCCCGGGACAGGGTCTAACGACCTACGAGCAGTACTTC. Translation gives CSVAMSPGQGLTTYEQYF.

This chain links TRBV18 with TRBJ1-2, with 7 bases aligning to TRBD1. The CDR3 covers 14 residues. V trimming: 2 bases; J trimming: 4 bases; junction bases outside the gene matches: 4. Germline lookup yields CDR1 KGHSH and CDR2 LQKENI. CDR3 sequence: CASSPGTDTYGYTF. The CDR3, as DNA: TGTGCCAGCTCACCAGGGACAGATACCTATGGCTACACCTTC.

The rearrangement joins TRBV28 to TRBJ1-1, with a possible D match to TRBD1 (6 bases). CDR3 length equals 15 residues. CDR1 is MDHEN and CDR2 is SYDVKM in the germline V gene. Trimming removed 5 bases from V and 4 bases from J, with 17 bases in between. The DNA of the CDR3 is TGTGCCAGCAGTCGACGACAGGCTATCAGCACTGAAGCTTTCTTT. Translating it yields CASSRRQAISTEAFF.

V usage is TRBV18 and J usage is TRBJ2-3, with D possibly TRBD2 on 5 matching bases. V lost 1 base and J lost 0, with 14 bases in between. Per germline, CDR1 KGHSH and CDR2 LQKENI. The CDR3 extends over 17 amino acids. In DNA, the CDR3 is TGTGCCAGCTCACCACGTTGGATGCGGGCGAGCACAGATACGCAGTATTTT. This codes for CASSPRWMRASTDTQYF.

The chain has TRBV19 and TRBJ2-1; a weak D match, TRBD2 (6 bases). Trimming shortened V by 6 bases and J by 2 bases, and 20 bases separated the two germline ends. CDR1 LNHDA and CDR2 SQIVND come from the germline V gene (reference sequence). The CDR3 is 17 amino acids. The CDR3 sequence is CASSLASVRGAYNEQFF. The CDR3 nucleotides read TGTGCCAGTAGCCTAGCGTCGGTGAGGGGAGCCTACAATGAGCAGTTCTTC.

The J gene is TRBJ2-7, the V gene TRBV6-5; 10 bases are a match to TRBD1. Trimming took 4 bases from V and 5 from J; bases not matched to a gene: 8. Germline V gene sequence: CDR1 MNHEY, CDR2 SVGAGI. The CDR3 totals 15 residues. The CDR3 region is CASSFTRDRGNEQYF. DNA for the CDR3: TGTGCCAGCAGTTTCACCCGGGACAGGGGTAACGAGCAGTACTTC.

The chain recombines TRBV19 with TRBJ1-2; the match to TRBD1 covers 7 bases. The CDR3 runs 15 residues. CDR1 and CDR2 (germline): LNHDA, SQIVND (reference sequence). J lost 3 bases, V lost 4 bases, and 8 bases had no gene match. DNA of the CDR3: TGTGCCAGTAGTACCCAGGACAGGTCACACTATGGCTACACCTTC. This sequence encodes CASSTQDRSHYGYTF.

The chain joins TRBV7-9 to TRBJ1-2; the D gene is possibly TRBD1 (5 bases). V gave up 5 bases and J gave up 2 bases, with 9 bases separating them. In germline, CDR1 is SEHNR, CDR2 FQNEAQ (reference sequence). The CDR3 covers 13 residues. This CDR3 reads CASSPGNNYGYTF. In nucleotides, the CDR3 is TGTGCCAGCAGCCCAGGGAACAACTATGGCTACACCTTC.

V usage is TRBV5-8 and J usage is TRBJ1-5; D is unresolved. This CDR3 region has 14 residues. CDR1 SGHTS and CDR2 YDEGEE come from the germline V gene. Trimming took 3 bases from V and 7 from J, leaving 14 bases between them. CDR3 in DNA: TGTGCCAGCAGCTCCGGCAACATACAGCAGCCCCAGCATTTT. This translates into CASSSGNIQQPQHF.

The rearrangement joins TRBV6-5 to TRBJ2-1, with no clear D. The germline V gene encodes CDR1 MNHEY and CDR2 SVGAGI. V was pared by 4 bases and J by 3 bases, with 10 bases between. The CDR3 consists of 14 residues. In DNA form, the CDR3 reads TGTGCCAGCAGTTCACGGAGCATCTACAATGAGCAGTTCTTC. It codes for CASSSRSIYNEQFF.

The chain links TRBV7-3 to TRBJ1-2; 9 positions agree with TRBD1. The CDR3 is made up of 15 amino acids. The germline V gene has CDR1 SGHTA and CDR2 FQGTGA. Trimming at V came to 3 bases and at J to 6 bases, leaving 8 bases not matched to a gene. The CDR3 loop reads CASSLGQGLWDGYTF. Here the CDR3 DNA reads TGTGCCAGCAGCTTGGGACAGGGCCTCTGGGATGGCTACACCTTC. The complete variable domain, with remaining parts taken from reference TRBV7-3 and TRBJ1-2, reads GAGVSQTPSNKVTEKGKYVELRCDPISGHTALYWYRQSLGQGPEFLIYFQGTGAADDSGLPNDRFFAVRPEGSVSTLKIQRTERGDSAVYLCASSLGQGLWDGYTFGSGTRLTVV.

The rearrangement joins TRBV27 to TRBJ2-1, with 7 bases that match TRBD2. The CDR3 has 15 amino acids. From germline, CDR1 is MNHEY and CDR2 SMNVEV (reference sequence). The ends lost 2 bases at V and 5 bases at J; junction bases unmatched: 6. CDR3 residues: CASSLGLAVNNEQFF. The CDR3 nucleotides are TGTGCCAGCAGTTTAGGGCTAGCGGTTAACAATGAGCAGTTCTTC.

The chain carries TRBV19 and TRBJ2-1; no clear D. V dropped 2 bases and J dropped 6 bases, with 20 bases sitting between them. The germline gives CDR1 LNHDA, CDR2 SQIVND (reference sequence). The CDR3 spans 17 residues. The CDR3 protein is CASSIITESHPTNEQFF. Written as DNA, the CDR3 is TGTGCCAGTAGTATAATAACGGAGTCCCACCCGACCAATGAGCAGTTCTTC.

The chain is built from TRBV6-5 and TRBJ2-2; D not certain. CDR1 is MNHEY, CDR2 SVGAGI, per germline. The CDR3 spans 14 residues. The V and J ends lost 7 bases and 4 bases respectively, with 13 bases between them. As DNA, the CDR3 is TGTGCCAGCACCTACCTGCACCTCACCGGGGAGCTGTTTTTT. This encodes CASTYLHLTGELFF.

This chain joins TRBV15 and TRBJ2-7; 7 bases agree with TRBD1. The V and J ends lost 6 bases and 7 bases, in that order; junction bases with no gene match: 12. This CDR3 region has 14 residues. Germline lookup yields CDR1 LNHNV and CDR2 YYDKDF (reference sequence). The CDR3, as DNA: TGTGCCACCAGATCAGGGACAGAGGGTTATGAGCAGTACTTC. Protein product: CATRSGTEGYEQYF.

The genes are TRBV7-6 and TRBJ2-7; perhaps TRBD2 as D (6 bases). From germline, CDR1 is SGHVS and CDR2 FNYEAQ. The V and J ends lost 1 base and 0 bases respectively, with 16 bases between them. The CDR3 length is 17 residues. The CDR3 bases are TGTGCCAGCAGCTTAGATGTCTTCGGGGAGGACTCCTACGAGCAGTACTTC. It codes for CASSLDVFGEDSYEQYF.

The chain combines TRBV14 with TRBJ2-1, with D uncertain. CDR3 length: 14 amino acids. Trimming stripped 3 bases from V and 12 bases from J, with 18 bases between. Germline V gene data show CDR1 as SGHDN and CDR2 as FVKESK. DNA for the CDR3: TGTGCCAGCAGCCACATAGGCCTTCTAGTGGGGCAGTTCTTC. Its protein product is CASSHIGLLVGQFF.

The chain uses TRBV29-1 and TRBJ2-3, with TRBD1 identical over 9 bases. CDR3 size: 14 residues. CDR1 and CDR2 (germline): SQVTM, ANQGSEA. After removal of 4 bases from V and 4 bases from J, the junction contained 6 bases not matched to a gene. Written as DNA, the CDR3 is TGCAGCGTTGGACAGGGGGGGGGTCCAGATACGCAGTATTTT. This codes for CSVGQGGGPDTQYF.

The chain links TRBV6-1 to TRBJ2-1, with a possible D match to TRBD2 (5 bases). Per germline, CDR1 MNHNS and CDR2 SASEGT. Trimming shortened V by 2 bases and J by 3 bases, and 14 bases separated the two germline ends. CDR3 length: 16 amino acids. Written as DNA, the CDR3 is TGTGCCAGCAGTGAATTGAGGGATCCCATCTACAATGAGCAGTTCTTC. Encoded protein: CASSELRDPIYNEQFF.

This sequence joins TRBV10-1 and TRBJ1-2; D unclear. Germline-derived CDR1 and CDR2 are WNHNN and SYGVQD (reference sequence). Trimming shortened V by 4 bases and J by 8 bases, and 20 bases separated the two germline ends. This CDR3 has 15 amino acids. The CDR3 DNA follows: TGCGCCAGCAGTGGGGCCGACACTCTATCTAGCGGCTACACCTTC. This codes for CASSGADTLSSGYTF.

The chain is built from TRBV5-1 and TRBJ2-5; D is perhaps TRBD1 (5 bases). The length of the CDR3 is 15 residues. Germline CDR1 reads SGHRS; CDR2 reads YFSETQ. V was trimmed by 0 bases and J by 3 bases, leaving 12 bases between them. The chain's CDR3 is CASSLGADIEETQYF. The CDR3 DNA reads as TGCGCCAGCAGCTTGGGGGCGGACATAGAAGAGACCCAGTACTTC.